What follows are 29 T cell receptor beta chains derived from one specimen sequenced in a study of T cells in tuberculosis. The repertoire was sequenced with immunoSEQ multiplex PCR; TCRdb's copy has only in-frame clones and lacks some. The sample records 25,000 to 30,000 clones, around 90% being singletons. Material: PBMCs. The source of these receptors is a donor aged 10 to 29 with latent tuberculosis or without tuberculosis infection.

The V and J genes are TRBV5-6 and TRBJ2-1; 7 nucleotides match TRBD1. With 3 bases clipped from V and 4 bases from J, the junction kept 4 bases outside the gene matches. The V gene's germline CDR1 is SGHDT and CDR2 YYEEEE. This CDR3 has 14 amino acids. In nucleotides, the CDR3 is TGTGCCAGCAGCTCCCGGGACAGATACAATGAGCAGTTCTTC. It specifies CASSSRDRYNEQFF.

The chain employs TRBV4-1 and TRBJ1-1; 7 positions agree with TRBD1. Germline CDR1 and CDR2: MGHRA and YSYEKL. V shed 3 bases and J 1 base; nucleotides not matched to a gene: 5. The CDR3 runs 15 residues. In DNA, the CDR3 is TGCGCCAGCAGCCAGACCCAGGGGGAGAACACTGAAGCTTTCTTT. The encoded protein is CASSQTQGENTEAFF.

The CDR3 sequence is CASSAKIGTSGAHSYEQYF. The CDR3 DNA reads TGTGCCAGCAGCGCCAAGATAGGAACTAGCGGGGCACATTCCTACGAGCAGTACTTC. The rearrangement uses TRBV14 and TRBJ2-7, with 10 positions matching TRBD2. CDR3 size: 19 residues. Germline CDR1 and CDR2: SGHDN and FVKESK. With 5 bases clipped from V and 1 base from J, the junction kept 17 bases outside the gene matches.

The chain links TRBV4-1 to TRBJ1-2; D not certain. CDR3 length equals 17 residues. The germline V gene encodes CDR1 MGHRA and CDR2 YSYEKL. V shed 0 bases and J shed 3 bases, with 17 bases lying between them. The CDR3 loop is CASSQDLGGAGYYGYTF. The DNA for the CDR3 is TGCGCCAGCAGCCAAGATCTTGGAGGAGCGGGGTACTATGGCTACACCTTC.

The chain links TRBV6-5 to TRBJ1-4; TRBD1 matches 7 bases. The CDR3 totals 15 residues. The J segment lost 3 bases and the V segment lost 4 bases, leaving 5 bases of the junction unmatched. The germline gives CDR1 MNHEY, CDR2 SVGAGI. DNA of the CDR3: TGTGCCAGCAGTTCTACAGGGGACCCTAATGAAAAACTGTTTTTT. Translation: CASSSTGDPNEKLFF.

The CDR3 region has the DNA TGCGCCAGCGAGAAGGAAGGCCCGCCTAGGAAGCAGTACTTC. Its translation is CASEKEGPPRKQYF. The chain recombines TRBV5-1 with TRBJ2-7; D unclear. V shed 7 bases and J shed 8 bases, with 22 bases lying between them. CDR1 SGHRS and CDR2 YFSETQ come from the germline V gene. CDR3 length: 14 residues.

The chain carries TRBV4-1 and TRBJ1-2, with 7 nucleotides matching TRBD1. Germline values: CDR1 MGHRA, CDR2 YSYEKL. The J segment lost 8 bases and the V segment lost 1 base, leaving 10 bases of the junction unmatched. The CDR3 consists of 15 residues. CDR3 sequence: CASSQVERGRPGYTF. CDR3 in DNA: TGCGCCAGCAGCCAAGTCGAGAGGGGGCGGCCCGGCTACACCTTC.

The gene calls are TRBV28 and TRBJ2-3; perhaps TRBD2 as D (5 bases). CDR3 size: 12 residues. Germline V gene lookup returns CDR1 MDHEN and CDR2 SYDVKM. V lost 6 bases, J lost 4 bases, and 8 bases lay in between. This CDR3 is CASSGVADTQYF. In DNA, the CDR3 is TGTGCCAGCAGCGGGGTAGCAGATACGCAGTATTTT.

The V call is TRBV5-6, the J call TRBJ2-1, with 11 bases fitting TRBD2. Looked up from germline, CDR1 is SGHDT and CDR2 is YYEEEE. V shed 3 bases and J 3 bases; nucleotides not matched to a gene: 2. The CDR3 extends over 15 amino acids. The CDR3 nucleotides are TGTGCCAGCAGCTGGACTAGCGGGCTCTACAATGAGCAGTTCTTC. Translated: CASSWTSGLYNEQFF. Together with reference TRBV5-6 and TRBJ2-1, the CDR3 gives the full variable domain: DAGVTQSPTHLIKTRGQQVTLRCSPKSGHDTVSWYQQALGQGPQFIFQYYEEEERQRGNFPDRFSGHQFPNYSSELNVNALLLGDSALYLCASSWTSGLYNEQFFGPGTRLTVL.

The V call is TRBV7-6, the J call TRBJ2-7; 7 positions agree with TRBD1. This CDR3 comprises 14 residues. V lost 5 bases, J lost 5 bases, and 9 bases stayed unmatched. Per the germline V gene, CDR1 is SGHVS and CDR2 is FNYEAQ. CDR3 region: CASSVGRQGDEQYF. DNA for the CDR3: TGTGCCAGCAGCGTTGGGCGACAGGGCGACGAGCAGTACTTC.

The CDR3 DNA sequence: TGTGCCAGCAGTTCGAGATCCTTAGCTAACTATGGCTACACCTTC. Amino acid sequence: CASSSRSLANYGYTF. The J gene is TRBJ1-2, the V gene TRBV28; D is uncertain. Germline-derived CDR1 and CDR2 are MDHEN and SYDVKM. The V end lost 4 bases, the J end lost 0 bases, and 12 bases lay between the germline ends. The CDR3 is made up of 15 amino acids.

The gene calls are TRBV19 and TRBJ1-4; the match to TRBD1 covers 8 bases. Germline V gives CDR1 LNHDA, CDR2 SQIVND (reference sequence). There are 14 residues in the CDR3. Losses at the gene ends were 10 bases for V and 7 bases for J; bases not matched to a gene: 11. The CDR3: CATRSRGLGEKLFF. The CDR3 nucleotides read TGTGCCACGAGGAGCAGGGGGCTTGGTGAAAAACTGTTTTTT.

This clone appeared once. The V call is TRBV4-1, the J call TRBJ2-1; TRBD2 matches at 14 bases. Trimming at V came to 6 bases and at J to 8 bases, leaving 6 bases not matched to a gene. Germline V gives CDR1 MGHRA, CDR2 YSYEKL. This CDR3 region has 15 residues. CDR3 in amino acids: CASSRTSGGRDEQFF. Here the CDR3 DNA reads TGCGCCAGCAGTCGGACTAGCGGGGGGCGGGATGAGCAGTTCTTC.

This chain joins TRBV27 and TRBJ2-4; 11 nucleotides match TRBD2. V trimming: 5 bases; J trimming: 15 bases; junction bases outside the gene matches: 9. Per the germline V gene, CDR1 is MNHEY and CDR2 is SMNVEV (reference sequence). The CDR3 loop spans 13 amino acids. The chain's CDR3 is CASSPTLAGGWYF. CDR3 nucleotide sequence: TGTGCCAGCAGTCCCACCCTAGCGGGGGGTTGGTACTTC.

V gene TRBV28 combines with J gene TRBJ2-1; 9 nucleotides match TRBD2. J lost 4 bases, V lost 2 bases, and 9 bases had no gene match. The CDR3 totals 17 residues. Germline V gives CDR1 MDHEN, CDR2 SYDVKM. The CDR3 nucleotides read TGTGCCAGCAGTTTAATTGGGCTAGCGGGGACTTACAATGAGCAGTTCTTC. Translation gives CASSLIGLAGTYNEQFF.

V and J are TRBV27 and TRBJ1-2; 8 bases fit TRBD1. This CDR3 has 16 amino acids. J gave up 4 bases and V 5 bases, and 12 bases lay outside the gene matches. Germline V gene data show CDR1 as MNHEY and CDR2 as SMNVEV (reference sequence). CDR3 sequence: CASSRQGAIGGYGYTF. CDR3 DNA: TGTGCCAGCAGTCGGCAGGGGGCCATTGGGGGCTATGGCTACACCTTC.

The rearrangement joins TRBV7-9 to TRBJ1-1, with a weak D call TRBD1 (6 bases). Trimming removed 8 bases from V and 1 base from J, with 20 bases in between. This CDR3 spans 16 amino acids. Germline CDR1 and CDR2: SEHNR and FQNEAQ (reference sequence). The CDR3 loop reads CASRAQTDRKNTEAFF. DNA for the CDR3: TGTGCCAGCCGAGCTCAAACGGACAGAAAGAACACTGAAGCTTTCTTT. Variable domain in full (rest from reference TRBV7-9 and TRBJ1-1): DTGVSQNPRHKITKRGQNVTFRCDPISEHNRLYWYRQTLGQGPEFLTYFQNEAQLEKSRLLSDRFSAERPKGSFSTLEIQRTEQGDSAMYLCASRAQTDRKNTEAFFGQGTRLTVV.

V usage is TRBV7-2 and J usage is TRBJ2-3, with D maybe TRBD2 (5 bases). Germline V CDR1 and CDR2: SGHTA, FQGNSA. The CDR3 is 15 residues long. Trimming took 6 bases from V and 7 from J, leaving 20 bases between them. The CDR3 nucleotides are TGTGCCAGCAGTCCCCAAAAACTAGACGGAAATACGCAGTATTTT. It specifies CASSPQKLDGNTQYF.

The chain has TRBV9 and TRBJ2-7; 9 bases line up with TRBD1. Germline V CDR1 and CDR2: SGDLS, YYNGEE. The CDR3 covers 16 residues. The V and J ends lost 4 bases and 0 bases, in that order; junction bases with no gene match: 8. CDR3 coding DNA: TGTGCCAGCAGCCGACCCCCGGGACAGGGCTCCTACGAGCAGTACTTC. Amino acids: CASSRPPGQGSYEQYF. Supplemented by reference TRBV9 and TRBJ2-7, the full variable domain reads DSGVTQTPKHLITATGQRVTLRCSPRSGDLSVYWYQQSLDQGLQFLIQYYNGEERAKGNILERFSAQQFPDLHSELNLSSLELGDSALYFCASSRPPGQGSYEQYFGPGTRLTVT.

The J gene is TRBJ1-6, the V gene TRBV5-1; no definite D call. The CDR3 runs 14 residues. The V and J ends lost 4 bases and 8 bases respectively, with 13 bases between them. From germline, CDR1 is SGHRS and CDR2 YFSETQ. CDR3 residues: CASSSEEVYSPLHF. Written as DNA, the CDR3 is TGCGCCAGCAGCAGTGAGGAGGTTTATTCACCCCTCCACTTT.

The chain uses TRBV6-4 and TRBJ2-1; 11 nucleotides match TRBD2. Germline lookup yields CDR1 MRHNA and CDR2 SNTAGT. The CDR3 is 15 residues long. Trimming took 5 bases from V and 8 from J; bases not matched to a gene: 8. CDR3 coding DNA: TGTGCCAGCAGTAGTACTAGCGGGGGTACGGATGAGCAGTTCTTC. Its translation is CASSSTSGGTDEQFF.

This chain links TRBV5-4 with TRBJ1-6; 7 nucleotides match TRBD1. With 4 bases clipped from V and 5 bases from J, the junction kept 6 bases outside the gene matches. CDR3 length: 15 amino acids. Germline assignment: CDR1 SGHNT and CDR2 YYREEE (reference sequence). The CDR3 region is CASSTGDRNNSPLHF. CDR3 nucleotide sequence: TGTGCCAGCAGCACCGGGGACAGAAATAATTCACCCCTCCACTTT. The variable domain in full, with the rest retrieved from reference TRBV5-4 and TRBJ1-6, is ETGVTQSPTHLIKTRGQQVTLRCSSQSGHNTVSWYQQALGQGPQFIFQYYREEENGRGNFPPRFSGLQFPNYSSELNVNALELDDSALYLCASSTGDRNNSPLHFGNGTRLTVT.

This chain links TRBV29-1 with TRBJ2-7; 7 bases are shared with TRBD1. This CDR3 contains 14 residues. V shed 6 bases, J shed 0 bases, and the junction held 8 bases outside the gene matches. Germline CDR1 is SQVTM and CDR2 is ANQGSEA. The CDR3 nucleotides read TGCAGCGTGGGACCGGGACAGAGCTCCTACGAGCAGTACTTC. Its protein product is CSVGPGQSSYEQYF.

This clone was seen a single time. The CDR3 DNA follows: TGTGCCAGCAGCTCCCAGGGGTGGGGGCGTCCCTACAATGAGCAGTTCTTC. Translation: CASSSQGWGRPYNEQFF. The chain is built from TRBV7-2 and TRBJ2-1; a possible D gene is TRBD1 (6 bases). Germline V gene data show CDR1 as SGHTA and CDR2 as FQGNSA. CDR3 length: 17 amino acids. Trimming removed 4 bases from V and 2 bases from J, with 18 bases in between.

The chain uses TRBV11-2 and TRBJ2-2, with 9 nucleotides matching TRBD1. The CDR3 is 17 amino acids. Trimming took 5 bases from V and 4 from J; bases not matched to a gene: 11. The germline V gene has CDR1 SGHAT and CDR2 FQNNGV. DNA for the CDR3: TGTGCCAGCAGCGGCGGACAGGGGAGGATGGGCACCGGGGAGCTGTTTTTT. It specifies CASSGGQGRMGTGELFF.

This rearrangement joins TRBV6-6 to TRBJ2-2; the D gene is possibly TRBD2 (6 bases). With 10 bases removed from V and 5 bases from J, the gap between germline ends came to 8 bases. The CDR3 sequence is 11 residues long. The germline V gene has CDR1 MNHNY and CDR2 SVGAGI (reference sequence). DNA for the CDR3: TGTGCCATCGGAGGGACCGGGGAGCTGTTTTTT. It specifies CAIGGTGELFF.

The V call is TRBV19, the J call TRBJ1-5; tentatively, D is TRBD1 (6 bases). Trimming took 2 bases from V and 3 from J, leaving 8 bases between them. This CDR3 spans 14 amino acids. Germline V CDR1 and CDR2: LNHDA, SQIVND (reference sequence). The CDR3 DNA reads as TGTGCCAGTAGTATAACAGGGTTCAATCAGCCCCAGCATTTT. Encoded protein: CASSITGFNQPQHF.

This chain joins TRBV27 and TRBJ2-3; TRBD2 agrees at 9 bases. After removal of 3 bases from V and 0 bases from J, the junction contained 1 base not matched to a gene. CDR3 length: 15 amino acids. From germline, CDR1 is MNHEY and CDR2 SMNVEV (reference sequence). The CDR3 sequence is CASSLRGGSTDTQYF. In DNA, the CDR3 is TGTGCCAGCAGTTTGCGGGGGGGTAGCACAGATACGCAGTATTTT.

In this sample, this clone turned up once. V is TRBV4-1 and J is TRBJ1-5; weak D call: TRBD1 (5 bases). Germline loops: CDR1 MGHRA, CDR2 YSYEKL. Trimming took off 4 bases at V and 8 bases at J, with 18 bases between the two ends. The CDR3 is 15 residues long. CDR3 residues: CASSLLGRDFEPQHF. CDR3 DNA sequence: TGCGCCAGCAGCCTCCTGGGACGGGACTTCGAGCCCCAGCATTTT.